This TCR beta chain was sequenced for a study of patients and donors after allogeneic stem cell transplantation. TCRdb reprocessed the RT-PCR reads with MiXCR, giving one entry per CDR3 protein. This sample has about 200,000 distinct CDR3 sequences; approximately 41% occur once, and the top ten carry 33%. The CDR3 spans 13 residues. Germline-derived CDR1 and CDR2 are LGHNA and YSLEER. Trimming took off 0 bases at V and 10 bases at J, with 10 bases between the two ends. The chain couples TRBV4-3 to TRBJ1-5, with a weak D call TRBD1 (5 bases). Sequencing was done on a sample of blood, either unsorted or a sorted T cell fraction (not recorded which). The source is a human donor who was either an allogeneic HSCT recipient or a stem cell or donor lymphocyte infusion donor (not recorded which). It is not recorded whose cells these are; they may come from a transplant donor. The CDR3 reads CASSQDRGEPQHF. DNA for the CDR3: TGCGCCAGCAGCCAAGATCGGGGGGAACCCCAGCATTTT.